These 9 T cell receptor beta chains were all obtained from the same sample, sequenced in a study of somatic mutations in cytotoxic T cells in rheumatoid arthritis. Generated by immunoSEQ multiplex PCR, the TCRdb table keeps only in-frame clones and is missing some. The sample shows approximately 11,000 clones, 65% to 75% of them seen only once. The source material was CD8+ T cells sorted from blood. The receptors were sampled from a man aged 65 to 85 in good health.

The chain combines TRBV10-3 with TRBJ2-3; D not certain. The ends were cut back, 11 bases at V and 0 bases at J, with 6 bases in the middle. The germline gives CDR1 ENHRY, CDR2 SYGVKD. CDR3 length equals 11 residues. The CDR3 is CAVQSTDTQYF. The CDR3 DNA reads as TGTGCCGTCCAGAGCACAGATACGCAGTATTTT.

This chain joins TRBV11-3 and TRBJ2-3, with 10 positions matching TRBD2. V lost 5 bases, J lost 9 bases, and 11 bases stayed unmatched. Germline values: CDR1 SGHNT, CDR2 YENEEA. The CDR3 sequence is 15 residues long. The CDR3, as DNA: TGTGCCAGCAGCCACGGTGCCAGCGGGGGGGACACGCAGTATTTT. The encoded protein is CASSHGASGGDTQYF.

CDR3 nucleotide sequence: TGTGCCAGCAGTGAAGTCGTGGCTACCATGGACACTGAAGCTTTCTTT. It translates to CASSEVVATMDTEAFF. The V gene is TRBV6-1, the J gene TRBJ1-1; D is unclear. The CDR3 totals 16 residues. Looked up from germline, CDR1 is MNHNS and CDR2 is SASEGT. Trimming stripped 1 base from V and 3 bases from J, with 15 bases between.

The CDR3 DNA sequence: TGCAGCGTCGTTCGGGGGAACACCGGGGAGCTGTTTTTT. This encodes CSVVRGNTGELFF. V gene TRBV29-1 combines with J gene TRBJ2-2, with D tentatively TRBD2 (5 bases). V was clipped by 6 bases and J by 1 base, with 9 bases between them. Germline lookup yields CDR1 SQVTM and CDR2 ANQGSEA. The CDR3 has 13 amino acids.

This sequence joins TRBV6-6 and TRBJ2-1; the D gene is possibly TRBD2 (5 bases). Germline CDR1 reads MNHNY; CDR2 reads SVGAGI (reference sequence). This CDR3 is built from 14 residues. V was cut by 7 bases and J by 2 bases, with 12 bases left in between. The CDR3 DNA is TGTGCCAGCACCCAAGGAGGAACCTACAATGAGCAGTTCTTC. Translated, it gives CASTQGGTYNEQFF.

J is TRBJ2-4 and V is TRBV6-5, with 13 bases that match TRBD2. The ends lost 2 bases at V and 10 bases at J; junction bases unmatched: 2. This CDR3 contains 14 residues. Germline CDR1 MNHEY, CDR2 SVGAGI. This chain's CDR3 is CASSYELAGGIQYF. CDR3 DNA sequence: TGTGCCAGCAGTTACGAACTAGCGGGGGGGATTCAGTACTTC.

This CDR3 reads CAWTPGGYGYTF. The CDR3 DNA sequence: TGTGCCTGGACTCCGGGCGGCTATGGCTACACCTTC. The chain uses TRBV30 and TRBJ1-2; D ambiguous. Germline loops: CDR1 GTSNPN, CDR2 SVGIG (reference sequence). V lost 4 bases to trimming and J lost 4 bases, with 10 bases between them. This CDR3 is 12 amino acids long.

This clone has more than one count but fewer than ten. The V gene is TRBV27, the J gene TRBJ1-5, with D uncertain. Trimming removed 5 bases from V and 4 bases from J, with 12 bases in between. The CDR3 contains 14 residues. Germline V gene data show CDR1 as MNHEY and CDR2 as SMNVEV (reference sequence). CDR3 coding DNA: TGTGCCAGCAGTCGGGGAGGAGGGAATCAGCCCCAGCATTTT. Translating gives CASSRGGGNQPQHF.

The chain joins TRBV2 to TRBJ2-1; 8 nucleotides match TRBD2. The CDR3 has 15 residues. Germline V lookup: CDR1 SNHLY, CDR2 FYNNEI. V was pared by 3 bases and J by 8 bases, with 9 bases of the junction left unmatched. The CDR3 sequence: CASSETGLAGDEQFF. CDR3 nucleotides: TGTGCCAGCAGTGAGACCGGACTAGCAGGGGATGAGCAGTTCTTC.